This T cell receptor beta chain was found in a study of lymphopenia after photon versus proton radiotherapy. Generated by immunoSEQ multiplex PCR, the TCRdb table keeps only in-frame clones and is missing some. Counted here are 12,000 or so clones, around 89% occurring once; the ten biggest clones make up 3% to 4%. Worth noting for this clone: What it binds is unknown. The same CDR3 is also encoded by other DNA sequences in this sample.

Study-level results: Better survival with proton therapy was suggested as possible, not demonstrated. After the lymphocyte nadir, photon-treated repertoires showed oligoclonal expansion, especially of CD8+ Temra cells. Relative stability marked proton patients; photon patients lost diversity and naive cells.

Trimming stripped 2 bases from V and 4 bases from J, with 12 bases between. The CDR3 consists of 15 residues. Per the germline V gene, CDR1 is SNHLY and CDR2 is FYNNEI. The sequence was obtained from a man aged 55 to 69 with pancreatic cancer. V usage is TRBV2 and J usage is TRBJ1-3; D call uncertain. The specimen comprised peripheral blood, sampled from a patient treated with proton-based radiotherapy. For the CDR3, the DNA is TGTGCCAGCAGTGAACAGGAGGGATTCGGAAACACCATATATTTT. Translated: CASSEQEGFGNTIYF.